The rows below give T cell receptor beta chains drawn from one sample of a study of human T cells and chemical hapten exposure. MiXCR, applied by TCRdb to the RACE reads, yields one record per CDR3 protein. Found here are approximately 400,000 distinct CDR3 sequences, roughly 5% of them singletons; the top ten hold around 2%. The starting material was whole blood, obtained in connection with sensitization to the hapten diphenylcyclopropenone (DPC). Receptors were obtained from a woman between 50 and 59 years old with alopecia areata. Some clones in this sample may be carry-over from other donors' samples. Both conserved end residues are part of each CDR3. The order of the fields is J gene, V gene, clone size, D gene, CDR3 protein, CDR3 DNA. A D gene is named only where the DNA matches it firmly. Where a row states a size, it is once, few, many or the class of an expanded clone; other rows omit it.

TRBJ1-6 | TRBV12-3/TRBV12-4 | - | TRBD1 | CASSLSPGQGNSPLHF | TGTGCCAGCAGCCTGTCTCCGGGACAGGGAAATTCACCCCTCCACTTT
TRBJ2-1 | TRBV27 | - | TRBD1 | CASSPTGSAYNEQFF | TGTGCCAGCAGCCCGACAGGGAGCGCCTACAATGAGCAGTTCTTC
TRBJ2-3 | TRBV4-3 | many | - | CASSQEYAGRATDTQYF | TGCGCCAGCAGCCAAGAATATGCGGGACGAGCCACAGATACGCAGTATTTT
TRBJ1-1 | TRBV6-5 | many | - | CASSTRVEGLMNTEAFF | TGTGCCAGCAGTACCAGGGTGGAGGGACTAATGAACACTGAAGCTTTCTTT
TRBJ1-1 | TRBV2 | many | - | CASSEVRGTEAFF | TGTGCCAGCAGTGAAGTTAGGGGCACTGAAGCTTTCTTT
TRBJ2-1 | TRBV11-2 | few | - | CASSLTILIDEQFF | TGTGCCAGCAGCTTGACTATCTTAATAGATGAGCAGTTCTTC
TRBJ2-7 | TRBV28 | many | - | CASSPVTGAPEQYF | TGTGCCAGCAGCCCGGTAACGGGGGCGCCCGAGCAGTACTTC
TRBJ2-5 | TRBV12-3/TRBV12-4 | - | - | CASSFGAPETQYF | TGTGCCAGCAGTTTCGGGGCCCCAGAGACCCAGTACTTC
TRBJ2-2 | TRBV6-6 | - | TRBD1 | CAASLGGANTGEPFF | TGTGCCGCCTCCTTAGGGGGCGCGAACACCGGGGAGCCGTTTTTT
TRBJ1-2 | TRBV7-9 | - | - | CASTPTGDYGYTF | TGTGCCAGCACTCCAACCGGGGACTATGGCTACACCTTC
TRBJ2-1 | TRBV4-1 | few | TRBD2 | CASSRLAGGLDEQFF | TGCGCCAGCAGCAGACTAGCGGGAGGTCTCGATGAGCAGTTCTTC
TRBJ2-3 | TRBV12-3/TRBV12-4 | many | - | CASRVKDTQYF | TGTGCCAGCAGGGTTAAAGATACGCAGTATTTT
TRBJ2-6 | TRBV6-5 | - | - | CASSFATAPGANVLTF | TGTGCCAGCAGTTTTGCTACAGCCCCTGGGGCCAACGTCCTGACTTTC
TRBJ2-2 | TRBV12-3/TRBV12-4 | many | - | CASTLKGTGELFF | TGTGCCAGCACCTTAAAAGGGACCGGGGAGCTGTTTTTT
TRBJ2-6 | TRBV4-3 | few | - | CASSPGTTPGANVLTF | TGCGCCAGCAGCCCGGGGACCACCCCTGGGGCCAACGTCCTGACCTTC
TRBJ2-3 | TRBV4-3 | many | - | CASSQDVGSGLTDTQYF | TGCGCCAGCAGCCAAGATGTTGGTAGCGGCCTCACAGATACGCAGTATTTT
TRBJ2-5 | TRBV5-6 | - | TRBD2 | CATTRGEGRFPQYF | TGTGCCACCACCCGGGGGGAGGGCCGCTTCCCCCAGTACTTC
TRBJ1-1 | TRBV4-1 | - | - | CASSQDRRPTEAFF | TGCGCCAGCAGCCAAGATCGTAGGCCCACTGAAGCTTTCTTT
TRBJ2-2 | TRBV6-2/TRBV6-3 | many | - | CASSYQYTGELFF | TGTGCCAGCAGTTACCAGTACACCGGGGAGCTGTTTTTT
TRBJ2-6 | TRBV7-2 | few | - | CASSFYPGATFSGANVLTF | TGTGCCAGCAGCTTTTACCCAGGGGCAACATTCTCTGGGGCCAACGTCCTGACTTTC
TRBJ2-7 | TRBV5-1 | few | - | CASSSYRDSSYEQYF | TGCGCCAGCAGTTCGTACCGGGACTCCTCCTACGAGCAGTACTTC
TRBJ2-5 | TRBV20-1 | few | - | CSASVRRETQYF | TGCAGTGCTAGCGTGCGAAGAGAGACCCAGTACTTC
TRBJ2-7 | TRBV10-3 | many | - | CAISEEGLPRTYEQYF | TGTGCCATCAGTGAGGAAGGACTGCCGAGAACCTACGAGCAGTACTTC